This T cell receptor beta chain stems from a study of cytomegalovirus exposure and HLA in healthy donors. Study context: Genotyping of more than 300 donors showed that over 80% belonged to the Caucasian-associated ancestry cluster. Study-wide results and limits: No immune exposure information besides CMV serostatus was available. Later analysis suggested most CMV-associated TCR beta chains were HLA-restricted.

The PCR contained 60 Vbeta and 13 Jbeta primers. TCRdb's table, derived via immunoSEQ multiplex PCR, lists solely in-frame clones and lacks some. The profile covers approximately 210,000 clones, with less than 85% appearing a single time and roughly 1.4% taken by the ten largest. Germline CDR1 SEHNR, CDR2 FQNEAQ (reference sequence). V trimming: 4 bases; J trimming: 8 bases; junction bases outside the gene matches: 7. The CDR3 spans 14 residues. This clone appeared a single time. What it binds is unknown. As for the donors, each was a healthy bone marrow donor. Sequencing was carried out using PBMCs. The rearrangement links TRBV7-9 to TRBJ1-2; TRBD1 matches at 10 bases. The sequence came from a girl between 10 and 17 years old in good health and CMV-seropositive. The DNA for the CDR3 is TGTGCCAGCAGCTCAACCGACAGGGGGCGAGGCTACACCTTC. Amino acid sequence: CASSSTDRGRGYTF.